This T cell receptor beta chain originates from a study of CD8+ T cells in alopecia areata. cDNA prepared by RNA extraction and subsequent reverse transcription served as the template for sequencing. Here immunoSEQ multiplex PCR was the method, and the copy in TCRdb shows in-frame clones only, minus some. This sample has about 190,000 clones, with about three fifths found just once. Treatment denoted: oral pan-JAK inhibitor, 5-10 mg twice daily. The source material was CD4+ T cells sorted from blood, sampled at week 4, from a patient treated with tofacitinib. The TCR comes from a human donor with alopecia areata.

The CDR3 DNA sequence: TGTGCCAGTAGTCTCCCTTTGCTACTCTCCTACAATGAGCAGTTCTTC. Encoded protein: CASSLPLLLSYNEQFF. The rearrangement joins TRBV19 to TRBJ2-1; D is ambiguous. The CDR3 is 16 amino acids. CDR1 and CDR2 (germline): LNHDA, SQIVND (reference sequence). Trimming took off 5 bases at V and 0 bases at J, with 14 bases between the two ends.